These 22 T cell receptor beta chains share one sample of origin, sequenced in a study of T cells in Graves' hyperthyroidism and ophthalmopathy (dated by TCRdb to the late 2010s). The library relied on multiplex PCR. The listed sequencing device is Illumina HiSeq 2000. TCR beta CDR3 regions were amplified from RNA transcripts. The first round of RT-PCR for the TCR CDR3 was performed with the HTBI primer set and the Qiagen OneStep RT-PCR kit. The public reads were reprocessed in TCRdb via fastp at Q25 and MiXCR, keeping in-frame beta chains. All rows with the same CDR3 protein become a single entry with the most common DNA and genes. The sample data list about 610,000 distinct CDR3 sequences, and just over 45% of these were observed just once. The top ten clonotypes cover roughly 8.2% of the sample. Sequenced material: peripheral blood or thyroid tissue (not recorded which). All receptors derive from a woman between 18 and 29 years old with Graves' hyperthyroidism.

This clonotype was seen repeatedly, ten times or more. The V call is TRBV14, the J call TRBJ2-5; D gene ambiguous. Germline lookup yields CDR1 SGHDN and CDR2 FVKESK. V lost 1 base and J lost 4, with 1 base in between. This CDR3 contains 11 residues. The CDR3 DNA reads as TGTGCCAGCAGCCAAGCAGAGACCCAGTACTTC. It translates to CASSQAETQYF.

This sequence joins TRBV2 and TRBJ2-7; possibly TRBD1 for D (6 bases). CDR1 SNHLY and CDR2 FYNNEI come from the germline V gene. V was pared by 6 bases and J by 3 bases, with 21 bases between. This CDR3 is 16 amino acids long. CDR3 region: CASRGALGAVIYEQYF. The CDR3 bases are TGTGCCAGCAGGGGGGCCCTCGGGGCAGTCATCTACGAGCAGTACTTC.

The chain joins TRBV19 to TRBJ1-1, with 8 nucleotides matching TRBD1. V lost 5 bases, J lost 4 bases, and 21 bases stayed unmatched. The CDR3 is 19 residues long. CDR1 LNHDA and CDR2 SQIVND come from the germline V gene (reference sequence). CDR3 in amino acids: CASSVDRVSYTLRSTEAFF. In nucleotides, the CDR3 is TGTGCCAGTAGTGTGGACAGGGTGTCGTACACCCTGCGTAGCACTGAAGCTTTCTTT.

Remarks on this clonotype: Given a much more abundant clone one base away, this may be a read error. The chain couples TRBV6-7 to TRBJ2-2; D ambiguous. TRBV6-7 is filed as an ORF, its function uncertain. V gave up 5 bases and J gave up 10 bases, with 11 bases separating them. This CDR3 is 12 amino acids long. The CDR3, as DNA: TGTGCCAGCAGTCGTAGGGCCGAGGAGCTGTTTTTT. Translation gives CASSRRAEELFF.

This clonotype was picked up many times. The rearrangement links TRBV29-1 to TRBJ1-3; D is ambiguous. CDR1 is SQVTM, CDR2 ANQGSEA, per germline. This CDR3 spans 13 amino acids. CDR3 protein: CYLGKKLRNTIYF. In DNA, the CDR3 is TGCTACCTAGGCAAAAAACTCAGAAACACCATATATTTT. Full variable domain (missing parts from reference TRBV29-1 and TRBJ1-3): SAVISQKPSRDICQRGTSLTIQCQVDSQVTMMFWYRQQPGQSLTLIATANQGSEATYESGFVIDKFPISRPNLTFSTLTVSNMSPEDSSIYLCYLGKKLRNTIYFGEGSWLTVV.

This clonotype was observed a handful of times. The chain combines TRBV7-9 with TRBJ1-5; D is ambiguous. Trimming removed 0 bases at V and 3 bases at J, with 6 bases between. The CDR3 has 14 residues. Germline V gives CDR1 SEHNR, CDR2 FQNEAQ (reference sequence). The CDR3, as DNA: TGTGCCAGCAGCTTAGCCAAGGACAATCAGCCCCAGCATTTT. Its protein is CASSLAKDNQPQHF.

The V gene is TRBV7-3, the J gene TRBJ2-6, with 7 positions matching TRBD1. The CDR3 consists of 20 residues. CDR1 and CDR2 (germline): SGHTA, FQGTGA. J lost 0 bases, V lost 3 bases, and 14 bases had no gene match. The CDR3, as DNA: TGTGCCAGCAGCTTGGTAGGGACAGATGAAAAGAGCTCTGGGGCCAACGTCCTGACTTTC. Translation gives CASSLVGTDEKSSGANVLTF.

About this clonotype itself: Lacking the conserved final phenylalanine or tryptophan, this CDR3 likely reflects a read error. The V gene is TRBV7-9, the J gene TRBJ1-1; TRBD1 is a possible D gene (6 bases). Germline CDR1 and CDR2: SEHNR and FQNEAQ (reference sequence). V lost 1 base and J 5 bases, leaving 11 bases between the germline ends. This CDR3 comprises 14 residues. The CDR3 sequence is CASSLETGATEAFS. The CDR3 DNA follows: TGTGCCAGCAGCTTAGAGACAGGCGCTACTGAAGCTTTCTCT.

The V and J genes are TRBV7-9 and TRBJ2-2, with TRBD1 matching 8 bases. Germline CDR1 reads SEHNR; CDR2 reads FQNEAQ (reference sequence). Germline trimming cut 9 bases from V and 2 bases from J; bases unmatched to any gene: 11. The CDR3 covers 16 residues. As DNA, the CDR3 is TGTGCCAGTATTCCCGAGGGACAGGTCAACACCGGGGAGCTGTTTTTT. This sequence encodes CASIPEGQVNTGELFF.

This clonotype was seen many times. The genes are TRBV12-3 or TRBV12-4 and TRBJ2-3, with D perhaps being TRBD1 or TRBD2 (5 bases each). The CDR3 is 13 residues long. V lost 6 bases and J lost 2, with 9 bases in between. The CDR3, as DNA: TGTGCCAGCAGCTCCGGGACCACAGATACGCAGTATTTT. Protein: CASSSGTTDTQYF.

Note on this clonotype: It may be a read error: a sequence one base away is much more abundant. The V call is TRBV20-1, the J call TRBJ2-7, with D hard to call. The CDR3 is 11 residues long. Germline V CDR1 and CDR2: DFQATT, SNEGSKA (reference sequence). CDR3 in DNA: TGCAGTGCTAGCGTGGGGTACGAGCGGTACTTC. It codes for CSASVGYERYF.

This clonotype has at least ten counts. V gene TRBV10-3 combines with J gene TRBJ2-7, with a weak D call TRBD2 (6 bases). CDR3 length: 13 amino acids. CDR1 and CDR2 from the germline V gene are ENHRY and SYGVKD. The V gene lost 4 bases and the J gene lost 4 bases, with 11 bases spanning the gap. CDR3 amino acids: CAISGPSEYEQYF. CDR3 sequence (DNA): TGTGCCATCAGTGGCCCTAGCGAGTACGAGCAGTACTTC.

This clonotype was observed once. One junction end disagrees with the germline gene, perhaps due to a read error. This rearrangement joins TRBV2 to TRBJ2-7; no clear D gene. Germline V lookup: CDR1 SNHLY, CDR2 FYNNEI. The CDR3 length is 13 residues. Here the CDR3 reads CASSVGGNYEQYF. DNA of the CDR3: TGCGCCAGCAGTGTAGGTGGTAACTACGAGCAGTACTTC.

In its sample, this clonotype was seen many times. The CDR3 spells CSAPSSLTDYGYTF. CDR3 bases: TGCAGTGCTCCCAGCAGCCTGACAGACTATGGCTACACCTTC. This rearrangement joins TRBV20-1 to TRBJ1-2; a possible D gene is TRBD1 (5 bases). The germline V gene has CDR1 DFQATT and CDR2 SNEGSKA (reference sequence). Between the trimmed V and J ends, which lost 5 bases and 3 bases, there was a span of 16 bases. This CDR3 spans 14 amino acids.

V and J are TRBV13 and TRBJ2-1, with no clear D. The V and J ends lost 5 bases and 6 bases respectively, with 17 bases between them. CDR3 length: 15 residues. Germline V CDR1 and CDR2: PRHDT, FYEKMQ (reference sequence). This CDR3 is CASSRPRKTGNEQFF. The CDR3 coding sequence is TGTGCCAGCAGCCGTCCCCGAAAGACGGGCAATGAGCAGTTCTTC.

The chain recombines TRBV12-5 with TRBJ2-3; D might be TRBD1 (5 bases). The CDR3 totals 19 residues. The V gene's germline CDR1 is LGHNT and CDR2 FRNRAP. The germline V and J ends were trimmed by 0 bases and 5 bases, with 24 bases remaining between them. CDR3 in amino acids: CASGLVPGTDSQRGDTQYF. The CDR3 DNA reads TGTGCTAGTGGTTTGGTCCCAGGTACCGACAGCCAACGCGGAGATACGCAGTATTTT.

At least ten counts were recorded for this clonotype. This rearrangement joins TRBV12-3 or TRBV12-4 to TRBJ2-7, with 12 bases matching TRBD1. After removal of 8 bases from V and 6 bases from J, the junction contained 5 bases not matched to a gene. This CDR3 contains 13 residues. CDR3 region: CASGTGGLGEQYF. CDR3 DNA sequence: TGTGCCAGCGGGACAGGGGGCTTGGGCGAGCAGTACTTC.

This clonotype has only a few counts. CDR3 nucleotide sequence: TGTGCCACCAGCAGAGAACAGGGGGAATACAATGAGCAGTTCTTC. Protein: CATSREQGEYNEQFF. The V call is TRBV15, the J call TRBJ2-1; 8 bases line up with TRBD1. The CDR3 loop spans 15 amino acids. Germline V gene data show CDR1 as LNHNV and CDR2 as YYDKDF (reference sequence). The ends lost 0 bases at V and 4 bases at J; junction bases unmatched: 2.

This clonotype was picked up many times. The chain links TRBV20-1 to TRBJ2-2, with D unresolved. The V gene's germline CDR1 is DFQATT and CDR2 SNEGSKA (reference sequence). The CDR3 has 12 residues. Trimming removed 6 bases at V and 5 bases at J, with 10 bases between. This chain's CDR3 is CSAPLPTGELFF. CDR3 DNA: TGCAGTGCCCCACTTCCGACCGGGGAGCTGTTTTTT.

The chain is built from TRBV29-1 and TRBJ1-1; D not certain. The CDR3 spans 12 residues. The V gene lost 7 bases and the J gene lost 3 bases, with 12 bases spanning the gap. Germline V gene lookup returns CDR1 SQVTM and CDR2 ANQGSEA. The CDR3 is CSAAKTDTEAFF. The CDR3 region has the DNA TGCAGCGCCGCCAAGACCGACACTGAAGCTTTCTTT.

The chain recombines TRBV20-1 with TRBJ2-7, with 8 bases matching TRBD2. Germline V CDR1 and CDR2: DFQATT, SNEGSKA (reference sequence). The trim removed 2 bases at V and 4 bases at J, leaving 13 bases unmatched. This CDR3 contains 16 residues. Here the CDR3 reads CSARPASGPEGYEQYF. The CDR3 region has the DNA TGCAGTGCTAGACCCGCTAGCGGGCCTGAGGGGTACGAGCAGTACTTC.

Ten or more counts support this clonotype. The chain couples TRBV7-9 to TRBJ2-7, with D possibly called TRBD1 or TRBD2 (5 bases each). This CDR3 contains 15 residues. V was cut by 4 bases and J by 2 bases, with 15 bases left in between. CDR1 and CDR2 from the germline V gene are SEHNR and FQNEAQ (reference sequence). CDR3 residues: CASSSGSGTAYEQYF. Written as DNA, the CDR3 is TGTGCCAGCAGCTCGGGGAGTGGGACCGCCTACGAGCAGTACTTC.